This TCR beta chain was captured by sequencing in a study of siplizumab effects on memory and regulatory T cells (dated by TCRdb to about 2019). Context from the whole study: The study looked at the effect of siplizumab, an anti-CD2 antibody, on alloreactive T-cell subsets in allogeneic mixed lymphocyte reactions made from human PBMCs. Study-wide conclusions, independent of this receptor: About 80-96% of proliferating CD4+ or CD8+ clones could not be given a naive or memory phenotype. Because sequences below about 10^-5 frequency were poorly captured, only a minor fraction of alloreactive clones could be mapped to unstimulated subsets. Among mappable alloreactive CD4+ clones, the Treg-derived fraction averaged about 70% with siplizumab versus roughly 30% in control reactions. Compared with memory T cells, unstimulated naive T cells appeared more diverse, and naive cells seemed to make a substantial contribution to the alloresponse. Whether proliferating Tregs from siplizumab cultures were suppressive was not functionally confirmed. Siplizumab significantly lowered the cumulative frequency of alloreactive sequences that could be traced to unstimulated CD4+ memory T cells.

Sorted unstimulated T cells and proliferating T cells recovered from mixed lymphocyte reactions were subjected to TCRbeta CDR3 sequencing. Fresh whole blood from about ten HLA-typed healthy donors served as the source for isolating PBMCs. Remarks on this clone: Its specific antigen is unknown. No base-level quality is on record; no much larger clone is a single base apart.

The receptor library was made with the immunoSEQ multiplex PCR assay. Around 92,000 TCR templates per sample were assayed by the deep sequencing platform. Genomic DNA extracted from sorted T cells was the material used for TCRbeta CDR3 sequencing. The authors' pipeline ran thus. Clonal analysis of TCRbeta CDR3 data was done in the R programming language. Alloreactive CD4+ and CD8+ clones were defined by comparing unstimulated samples with post-reaction CFSE-low samples. Alloreactive CD4+ clones were assigned to regulatory or non-regulatory origin by matching sequences to sorted unstimulated Treg and non-Treg repertoires. TCRdb retrieved this table from immuneACCESS and kept in-frame rearrangements only. Not all clones are present; in checked studies, unresolved V genes account for under half, and no reason is known for the remainder. The V and J calls and clone size come from that table; D and trimming were worked out from the DNA. In this sample the table shows more than 95,000 clones, 85% to 95% of which occur a single time. The leading ten clones occupy about 0.32% of the sample.

Reading the germline V gene gives CDR1 SGHTA and CDR2 FQGNSA. Here V drops 1 base and J drops 8 bases, and the junction holds 7 bases not matched to any gene. There are 16 amino acids in the CDR3, from cysteine to phenylalanine inclusive. Only the CDR3 region is kept as DNA, spanning 48 bases read in frame from base 1. The sequenced sample was CD4+ T cells sorted from blood. The source of this sequence is a human donor in good health. This chain joins TRBV7-2 to TRBJ2-3; 12 nucleotides in the junction match TRBD2. The bases read TGTGCCAGCAGCTTAGAGGCTAGCGGGGGGGCCGGTACGCAGTATTTT. Translated, it gives CASSLEASGGAGTQYF. Full variable domain (CDR3 extended with the reference TRBV7-2 and TRBJ2-3 proteins): GAGVSQSPSNKVTEKGKDVELRCDPISGHTALYWYRQSLGQGLEFLIYFQGNSAPDKSGLPSDRFSAERTGGSVSTLTIQRTQQEDSAVYLCASSLEASGGAGTQYFGPGTRLTVL.